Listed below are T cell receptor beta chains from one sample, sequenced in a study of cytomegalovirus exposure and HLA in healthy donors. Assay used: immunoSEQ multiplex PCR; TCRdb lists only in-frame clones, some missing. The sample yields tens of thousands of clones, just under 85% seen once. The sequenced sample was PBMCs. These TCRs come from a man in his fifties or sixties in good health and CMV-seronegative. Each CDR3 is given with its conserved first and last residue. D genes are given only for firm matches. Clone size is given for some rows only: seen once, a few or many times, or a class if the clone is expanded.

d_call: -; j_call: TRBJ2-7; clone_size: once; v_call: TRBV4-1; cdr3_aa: CASSQTVGRGYEQYF; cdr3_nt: TGCGCCAGCAGCCAAACTGTTGGCAGGGGCTACGAGCAGTACTTC
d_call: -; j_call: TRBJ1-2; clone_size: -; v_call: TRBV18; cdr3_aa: CASSPERRADGGYTF; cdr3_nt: TGTGCCAGCTCGCCCGAACGCAGGGCGGACGGAGGCTACACCTTC
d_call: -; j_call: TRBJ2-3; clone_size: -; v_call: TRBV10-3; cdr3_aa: CAISESADTQYF; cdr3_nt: TGTGCCATCAGTGAGTCGGCCGATACGCAGTATTTT
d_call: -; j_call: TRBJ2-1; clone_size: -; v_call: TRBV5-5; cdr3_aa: CASSLGPGSYNEQFF; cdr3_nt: TGTGCCAGCAGCTTGGGTCCGGGCTCCTACAATGAGCAGTTCTTC
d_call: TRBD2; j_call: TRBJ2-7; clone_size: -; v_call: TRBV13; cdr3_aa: CASSSQTSGEHRSYEQYF; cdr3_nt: TGTGCCAGCAGCTCCCAGACTAGCGGGGAACATAGGTCCTACGAGCAGTACTTC
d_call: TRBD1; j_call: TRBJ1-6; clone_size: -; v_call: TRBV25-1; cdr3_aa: CASSEYFGTGGNSPLHF; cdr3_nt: TGTGCCAGCAGTGAATATTTCGGGACAGGGGGTAATTCACCCCTCCACTTT
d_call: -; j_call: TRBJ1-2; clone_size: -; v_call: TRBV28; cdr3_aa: CATGRASVTF; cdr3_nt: TGTGCCACCGGGAGGGCCAGCGTTACCTTC
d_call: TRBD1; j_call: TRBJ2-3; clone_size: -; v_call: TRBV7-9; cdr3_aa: CASSFTGQGNTDTQYF; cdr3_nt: TGTGCCAGCAGCTTCACGGGACAGGGTAACACAGATACGCAGTATTTT
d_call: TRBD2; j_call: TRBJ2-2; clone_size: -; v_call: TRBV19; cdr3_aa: CASISGGAGVRELFF; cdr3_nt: TGTGCCAGTATTTCGGGGGGGGCTGGGGTTCGGGAGCTGTTTTTT
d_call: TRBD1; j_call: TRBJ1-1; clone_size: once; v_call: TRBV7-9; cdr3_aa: CSSRTGSTEAFF; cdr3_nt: TGTTCCAGTAGGACAGGGAGCACTGAAGCTTTCTTT
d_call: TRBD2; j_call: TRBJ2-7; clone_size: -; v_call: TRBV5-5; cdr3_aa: CASSREAGAHEQYF; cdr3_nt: TGTGCCAGCAGCCGCGAAGCGGGGGCGCATGAGCAGTACTTC
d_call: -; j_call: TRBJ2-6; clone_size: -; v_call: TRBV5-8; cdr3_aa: CASSQSGWANVLTF; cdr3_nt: TGTGCCAGCAGTCAGTCAGGCTGGGCCAACGTCCTGACTTTC
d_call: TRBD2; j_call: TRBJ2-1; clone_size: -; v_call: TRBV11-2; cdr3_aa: CASSFGIAGTYNEQFF; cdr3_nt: TGTGCCAGCAGCTTCGGGATAGCGGGTACCTACAATGAGCAGTTCTTC
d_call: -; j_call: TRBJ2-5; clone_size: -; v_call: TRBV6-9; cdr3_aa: CASSYGWAPQETQYF; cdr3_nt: TGTGCCAGCAGTTACGGTTGGGCACCGCAAGAGACCCAGTACTTC
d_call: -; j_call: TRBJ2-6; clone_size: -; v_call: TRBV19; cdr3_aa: CASRDFRVSGANVLTF; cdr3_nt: TGTGCCAGTAGGGATTTCAGGGTCTCTGGGGCCAACGTCCTGACTTTC
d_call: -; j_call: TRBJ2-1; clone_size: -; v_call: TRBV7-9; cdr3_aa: CASSTGGSYNEQFF; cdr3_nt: TGTGCCAGCAGTACAGGCGGCTCCTACAATGAGCAGTTCTTC
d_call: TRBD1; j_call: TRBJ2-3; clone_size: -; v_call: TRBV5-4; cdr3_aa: CASSGGQGALTDTQYF; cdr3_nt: TGTGCCAGCAGCGGGGGACAGGGGGCGCTGACAGATACGCAGTATTTT
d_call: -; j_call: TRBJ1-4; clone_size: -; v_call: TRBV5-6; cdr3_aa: CAGSKGQLAANEKLFF; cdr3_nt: TGTGCCGGCAGCAAAGGACAGTTGGCAGCTAATGAAAAACTGTTTTTT
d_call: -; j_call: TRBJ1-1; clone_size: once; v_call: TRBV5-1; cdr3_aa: CASSIAGTQNTEAFF; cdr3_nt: TGCGCCAGCAGCATAGCCGGGACTCAGAACACTGAAGCTTTCTTT
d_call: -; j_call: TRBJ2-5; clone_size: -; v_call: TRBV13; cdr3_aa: CASSYTGREETQYF; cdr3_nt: TGTGCCAGCAGCTATACAGGGAGGGAAGAGACCCAGTACTTC
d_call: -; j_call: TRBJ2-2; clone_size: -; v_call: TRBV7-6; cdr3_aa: CASSIQSNTGELFF; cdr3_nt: TGTGCCAGCAGTATACAGTCGAACACCGGGGAGCTGTTTTTT
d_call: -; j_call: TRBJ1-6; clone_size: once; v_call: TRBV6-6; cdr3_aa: CASIPSSYNSPLHF; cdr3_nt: TGTGCCAGCATCCCCAGCTCCTATAATTCACCCCTCCACTTT
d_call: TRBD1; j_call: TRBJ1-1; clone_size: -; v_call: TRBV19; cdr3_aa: CASRGTGWDTEAFF; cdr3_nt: TGTGCCAGTAGGGGGACAGGGTGGGACACTGAAGCTTTCTTT
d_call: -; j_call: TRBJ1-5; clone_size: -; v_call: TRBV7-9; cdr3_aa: CASSLAENQPQHF; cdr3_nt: TGTGCCAGCAGCTTAGCGGAGAATCAGCCCCAGCATTTT
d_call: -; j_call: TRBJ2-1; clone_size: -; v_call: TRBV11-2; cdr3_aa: CASSLDYRAEQFF; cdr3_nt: TGTGCCAGCAGCTTAGATTATAGAGCAGAGCAGTTCTTC
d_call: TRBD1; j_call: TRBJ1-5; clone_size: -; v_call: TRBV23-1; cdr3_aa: CASSLPDRGGHAQHF; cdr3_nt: TGCGCCAGCAGTCTCCCAGACAGGGGTGGACACGCCCAGCATTTT
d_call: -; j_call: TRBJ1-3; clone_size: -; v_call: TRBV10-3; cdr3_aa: CAISESGSPGNTIYF; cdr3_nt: TGTGCCATCAGTGAGTCGGGCAGCCCTGGAAACACCATATATTTT
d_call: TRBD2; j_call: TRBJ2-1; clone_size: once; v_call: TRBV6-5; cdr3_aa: CASSLFGGDMSEQFF; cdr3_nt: TGTGCCAGCAGCCTCTTCGGGGGGGACATGAGTGAGCAGTTCTTC
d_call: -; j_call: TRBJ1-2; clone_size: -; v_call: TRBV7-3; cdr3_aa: CASSPRPSYGYTF; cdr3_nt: TGTGCCAGCAGCCCCAGGCCCAGCTATGGCTACACCTTC
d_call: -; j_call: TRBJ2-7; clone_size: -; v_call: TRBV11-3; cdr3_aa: CASSPGGGSSYEQYF; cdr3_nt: TGTGCCAGCAGCCCTGGGGGCGGAAGCTCCTACGAGCAGTACTTC
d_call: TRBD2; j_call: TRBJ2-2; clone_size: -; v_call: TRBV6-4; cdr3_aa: CASSDSAGGPGELFF; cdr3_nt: TGTGCCAGCAGTGACTCGGCGGGGGGGCCCGGGGAGCTGTTTTTT
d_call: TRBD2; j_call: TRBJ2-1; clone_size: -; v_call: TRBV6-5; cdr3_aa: CASGTSGGEQFF; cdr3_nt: TGTGCCAGCGGCACTAGCGGGGGAGAGCAGTTCTTC
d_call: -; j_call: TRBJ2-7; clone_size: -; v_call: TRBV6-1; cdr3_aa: CASSVQGGANEQYF; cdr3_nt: TGTGCCAGCAGTGTACAGGGGGGGGCCAACGAGCAGTACTTC
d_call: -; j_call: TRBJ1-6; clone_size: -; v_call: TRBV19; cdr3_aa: CASSIMNSPLHF; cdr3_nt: TGTGCCAGTAGTATCATGAATTCACCCCTCCACTTT
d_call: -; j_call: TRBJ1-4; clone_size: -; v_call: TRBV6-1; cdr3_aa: CASSENGWEKLFF; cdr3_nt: TGTGCCAGCAGCGAGAACGGGTGGGAAAAACTGTTTTTT
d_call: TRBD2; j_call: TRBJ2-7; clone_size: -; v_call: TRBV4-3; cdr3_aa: CASSQGTSGPYEQYF; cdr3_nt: TGCGCCAGCAGCCAAGGGACTAGCGGGCCCTACGAGCAGTACTTC
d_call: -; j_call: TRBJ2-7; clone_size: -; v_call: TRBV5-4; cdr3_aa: CASSQPGLLSEQYF; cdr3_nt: TGTGCCAGCAGCCAGCCGGGACTCCTCTCAGAGCAGTACTTC
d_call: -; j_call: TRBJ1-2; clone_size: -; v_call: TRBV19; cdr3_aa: CASSIGGTSLLWGYTF; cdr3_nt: TGTGCCAGTAGTATAGGAGGGACATCTCTACTATGGGGCTACACCTTC
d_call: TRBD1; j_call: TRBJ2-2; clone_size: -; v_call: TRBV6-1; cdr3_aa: CASSTGATGELFF; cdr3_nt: TGTGCCAGCAGTACAGGGGCCACCGGGGAGCTGTTTTTT
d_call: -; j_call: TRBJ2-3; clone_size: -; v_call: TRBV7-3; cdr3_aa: CATRNLDRGLSGPPGVEDTQYF; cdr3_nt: TGTGCCACCCGAAACCTGGATAGGGGTCTTTCCGGACCCCCCGGCGTGGAAGATACGCAGTATTTT
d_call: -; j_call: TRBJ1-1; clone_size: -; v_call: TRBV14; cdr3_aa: CASSQVQGLGMNTEAFF; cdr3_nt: TGTGCCAGCAGCCAAGTCCAGGGCCTGGGCATGAACACTGAAGCTTTCTTT
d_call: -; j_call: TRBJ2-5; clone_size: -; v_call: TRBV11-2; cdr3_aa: CASSLGGQLYQETQYF; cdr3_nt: TGTGCCAGCAGCTTGGGGGGACAGTTGTACCAAGAGACCCAGTACTTC
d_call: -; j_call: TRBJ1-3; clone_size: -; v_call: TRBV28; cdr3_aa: CASSPTGESGNTIYF; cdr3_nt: TGTGCCAGCAGTCCCACGGGGGAATCAGGAAACACCATATATTTT
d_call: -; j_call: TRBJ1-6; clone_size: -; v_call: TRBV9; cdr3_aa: CASSKGQVTSPLHF; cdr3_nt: TGTGCCAGCAGCAAGGGGCAGGTAACTTCACCCCTCCACTTT
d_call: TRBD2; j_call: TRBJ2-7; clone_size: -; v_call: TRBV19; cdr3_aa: CATTGGSYEQYF; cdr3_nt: TGTGCCACCACGGGAGGATCCTACGAGCAGTACTTC
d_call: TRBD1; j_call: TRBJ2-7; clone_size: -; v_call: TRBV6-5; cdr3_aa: CASRRSGQGSYEQYF; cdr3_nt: TGTGCCAGCAGGAGATCGGGACAGGGCTCCTACGAGCAGTACTTC
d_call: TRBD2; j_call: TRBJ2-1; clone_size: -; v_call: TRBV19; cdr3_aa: CASSSSGGWPNEQFF; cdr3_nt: TGTGCCAGTAGTAGTAGCGGGGGTTGGCCCAATGAGCAGTTCTTC
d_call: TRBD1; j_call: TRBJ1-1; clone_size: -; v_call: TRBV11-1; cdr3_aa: CASSPRDRGGPEAFF; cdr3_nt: TGTGCCAGCAGCCCGAGGGACAGGGGGGGCCCTGAAGCTTTCTTT
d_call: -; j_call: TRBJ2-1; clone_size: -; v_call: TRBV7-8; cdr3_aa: CASSTPLSSYNEQFF; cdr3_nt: TGTGCCAGCAGCACCCCCCTGAGCTCCTACAATGAGCAGTTCTTC
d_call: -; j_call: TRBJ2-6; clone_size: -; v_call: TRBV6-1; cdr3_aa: CASSELRSGANVLTF; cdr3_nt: TGTGCCAGCAGTGAACTTCGCTCTGGGGCCAACGTCCTGACTTTC
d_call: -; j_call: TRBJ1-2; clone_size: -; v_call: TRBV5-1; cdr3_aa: CASSLGIQGSVQDYGYTF; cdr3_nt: TGCGCCAGCAGCTTGGGGATCCAGGGTAGTGTTCAGGACTATGGCTACACCTTC
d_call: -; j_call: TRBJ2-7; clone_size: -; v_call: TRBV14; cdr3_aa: CASSSQIYEQYF; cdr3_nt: TGTGCCAGCAGCTCCCAGATCTACGAGCAGTACTTC
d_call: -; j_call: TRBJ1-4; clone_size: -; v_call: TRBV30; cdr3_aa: CAWSRQAGEKLFF; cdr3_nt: TGTGCCTGGAGTAGGCAGGCAGGTGAAAAACTGTTTTTT
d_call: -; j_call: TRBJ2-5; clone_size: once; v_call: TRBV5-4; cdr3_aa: CASSLRTKQETQYF; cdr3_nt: TGTGCCAGCAGCCTTCGGACAAAGCAAGAGACCCAGTACTTC
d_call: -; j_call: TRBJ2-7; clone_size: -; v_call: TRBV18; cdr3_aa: CASSPRQSSSYEQYF; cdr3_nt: TGTGCCAGCTCACCACGACAGTCGAGCTCCTACGAGCAGTACTTC